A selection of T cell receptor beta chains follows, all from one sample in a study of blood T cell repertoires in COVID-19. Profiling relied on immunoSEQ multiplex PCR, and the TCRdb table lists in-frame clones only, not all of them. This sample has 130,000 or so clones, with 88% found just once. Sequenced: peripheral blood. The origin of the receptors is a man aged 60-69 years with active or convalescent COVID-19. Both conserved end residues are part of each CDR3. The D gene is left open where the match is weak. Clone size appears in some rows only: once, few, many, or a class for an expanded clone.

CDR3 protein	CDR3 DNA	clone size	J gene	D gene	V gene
CASRARGPGYTF	TGTGCCAGCAGAGCGCGGGGGCCGGGCTACACCTTC	-	TRBJ1-2	-	TRBV2
CASSLSNGLPYEQYF	TGTGCCAGCAGTTTATCCAATGGACTCCCCTACGAGCAGTACTTC	-	TRBJ2-7	-	TRBV27
CASSLIGQGRGNQPQHF	TGTGCCAGCAGTTTAATTGGACAGGGCCGGGGCAATCAGCCCCAGCATTTT	-	TRBJ1-5	TRBD1	TRBV27
CASSVPRDTQYF	TGTGCCAGCAGCGTACCCCGGGATACGCAGTATTTT	-	TRBJ2-3	-	TRBV7-9
CASSGGTSGSGTGELFF	TGTGCCAGCAGCGGCGGGACTAGCGGGAGTGGCACCGGGGAGCTGTTTTTT	-	TRBJ2-2	TRBD2	TRBV7-9
CATSFGGDTEAFF	TGTGCCACCTCGTTCGGGGGTGACACTGAAGCTTTCTTT	-	TRBJ1-1	-	TRBV25-1
CASSRGNTGELFF	TGTGCCAGCAGTCGAGGGAACACCGGGGAGCTGTTTTTT	-	TRBJ2-2	-	TRBV6-5
CASSSLPAASNEQFF	TGTGCCAGCAGCTCCCTTCCGGCGGCTAGCAATGAGCAGTTCTTC	-	TRBJ2-1	-	TRBV7-3
CATIFKRVYEQYF	TGTGCCACCATTTTTAAACGGGTCTACGAGCAGTACTTC	-	TRBJ2-7	-	TRBV24-1
CASRTTGSQTQYF	TGTGCCAGCAGGACGACAGGGAGCCAGACCCAGTACTTC	-	TRBJ2-5	TRBD1	TRBV6-5
CASSVGTGSSWELFF	TGTGCCAGCAGCGTAGGGACAGGGTCGTCATGGGAGCTGTTTTTT	-	TRBJ2-2	TRBD1	TRBV9
CASSRTPGQADAYEQYF	TGTGCCAGCAGCCGAACCCCAGGACAGGCCGATGCTTACGAGCAGTACTTC	-	TRBJ2-7	TRBD1	TRBV7-9
CASSMGQREKLFF	TGTGCCAGTAGTATGGGACAGCGTGAAAAACTGTTTTTT	once	TRBJ1-4	TRBD1	TRBV19
CASSSTSHYGYTF	TGTGCCAGCAGCTCGACTAGTCACTATGGCTACACCTTC	-	TRBJ1-2	-	TRBV6-5
CASMGRLAGGEQFF	TGTGCCAGCATGGGGAGACTAGCGGGAGGGGAGCAGTTCTTC	-	TRBJ2-1	TRBD2	TRBV6-5
CAWSFDGDRNIQYF	TGTGCCTGGAGTTTCGATGGGGACAGGAACATTCAGTACTTC	-	TRBJ2-4	TRBD1	TRBV30
CASRARDNLGETQYF	TGTGCCAGCAGAGCAAGGGACAATCTGGGGGAGACCCAGTACTTC	-	TRBJ2-5	-	TRBV2
CASSSGGGGSSYNEQFF	TGTGCCAGCAGTTCAGGCGGTGGCGGGAGCTCCTACAATGAGCAGTTCTTC	-	TRBJ2-1	TRBD2	TRBV27
CASSPQLANAYNEQFF	TGTGCCAGCAGCCCCCAACTAGCGAACGCATACAATGAGCAGTTCTTC	-	TRBJ2-1	TRBD2	TRBV3-1/TRBV3-2
CASSLPQGALTEAFF	TGTGCCAGCAGCCTCCCCCAGGGGGCGCTTACTGAAGCTTTCTTT	-	TRBJ1-1	TRBD1	TRBV7-2
CASRPGQQNTEAFF	TGCGCCAGCAGACCGGGACAGCAGAACACTGAAGCTTTCTTT	-	TRBJ1-1	TRBD1	TRBV5-1
CAWSVGLAGPSYEQYF	TGTGCCTGGAGTGTAGGACTAGCGGGGCCCTCCTACGAGCAGTACTTC	medium-sized	TRBJ2-7	TRBD2	TRBV30
CASSISPTGGNYEQYF	TGTGCCAGTAGTATCTCCCCGACAGGGGGGAACTACGAGCAGTACTTC	-	TRBJ2-7	TRBD1	TRBV19
CASSFDWNTGELFF	TGTGCCAGCAGCTTTGACTGGAACACCGGGGAGCTGTTTTTT	-	TRBJ2-2	-	TRBV7-8
CATSEGTGEYF	TGTGCCACCAGTGAAGGGACTGGCGAGTATTTT	-	TRBJ2-3	-	TRBV24-1
CASSQVLTGTAEQFF	TGTGCCAGCAGCCAAGTTCTCACAGGGACGGCCGAGCAGTTCTTC	-	TRBJ2-1	-	TRBV14
CAISDPPGQGAGEQYF	TGTGCCATCAGTGACCCCCCGGGACAGGGGGCGGGGGAGCAGTACTTC	-	TRBJ2-7	TRBD1	TRBV10-3
CASRIAGTGGRETQYF	TGTGCCAGCAGAATCGCCGGGACAGGGGGCAGGGAGACTCAGTACTTC	-	TRBJ2-5	TRBD1	TRBV28
CASIPTGYLGYTF	TGTGCCAGCATCCCGACAGGGTATCTTGGCTACACCTTC	-	TRBJ1-2	TRBD1	TRBV28
CASSLSQGFWTGELFF	TGTGCCAGCAGCTTAAGTCAGGGGTTCTGGACCGGGGAGCTGTTTTTT	-	TRBJ2-2	-	TRBV7-9
CASSPPGGTEAFF	TGTGCCAGCAGTCCCCCAGGGGGCACTGAAGCTTTCTTT	-	TRBJ1-1	TRBD1	TRBV27
CASSYNGDEQYF	TGTGCCAGCAGTTACAACGGGGACGAGCAGTACTTC	-	TRBJ2-7	-	TRBV6-5
CASSTGDTEAFF	TGTGCCAGCTCAACCGGGGACACTGAAGCTTTCTTT	-	TRBJ1-1	-	TRBV18
CASSQGLAPNYEQYF	TGTGCCAGCAGCCAAGGTCTAGCGCCCAACTACGAGCAGTACTTC	-	TRBJ2-7	-	TRBV4-2
CASTPWALMNTEAFF	TGTGCCAGCACGCCATGGGCACTTATGAACACTGAAGCTTTCTTT	-	TRBJ1-1	-	TRBV11-2
CASSSGTSGYEQYF	TGTGCCAGCAGTTCTGGGACTAGCGGCTACGAGCAGTACTTC	once	TRBJ2-7	TRBD2	TRBV6-5
CASREQQGVNTEAFF	TGTGCCAGCAGGGAACAACAGGGGGTGAACACTGAAGCTTTCTTT	-	TRBJ1-1	TRBD1	TRBV28
CASRSGIRGTYNEQFF	TGTGCCAGCCGTAGCGGGATAAGGGGAACCTACAATGAGCAGTTCTTC	once	TRBJ2-1	TRBD2	TRBV28
CASSPGQAPGYTF	TGTGCCAGCAGTCCGGGACAGGCTCCGGGCTACACCTTC	-	TRBJ1-2	TRBD1	TRBV28
CASSEFGTSGNEQFF	TGTGCCAGCAGTGAATTCGGGACTAGCGGCAATGAGCAGTTCTTC	-	TRBJ2-1	TRBD2	TRBV6-1
CASSIRLADSYEQYF	TGTGCCAGTAGTATCAGGCTAGCGGATTCCTACGAGCAGTACTTC	-	TRBJ2-7	TRBD2	TRBV19
CASSRLMFIANYGYTF	TGTGCCAGCAGTCGTCTAATGTTCATTGCTAACTATGGCTACACCTTC	few	TRBJ1-2	-	TRBV28
CASSNILAGVSGELFF	TGTGCCAGCAGCAACATCCTAGCGGGAGTCTCCGGGGAGCTGTTTTTT	-	TRBJ2-2	TRBD2	TRBV13
CASSVAGQGASDTQYF	TGTGCCAGCAGCGTAGCAGGACAGGGGGCCTCGGATACGCAGTATTTT	-	TRBJ2-3	TRBD1	TRBV9
CASSFGPSGSYEQYF	TGTGCCAGCAGCTTCGGGCCTAGCGGGAGTTACGAGCAGTACTTC	once	TRBJ2-7	TRBD2	TRBV5-5
CASSFLTSFGDTQYF	TGTGCCAGCAGTTTCCTAACTAGTTTCGGAGATACGCAGTATTTT	-	TRBJ2-3	-	TRBV27
CATSFSPGQRNTGELFF	TGTGCCACCAGTTTTTCCCCGGGACAGCGGAACACCGGGGAGCTGTTTTTT	-	TRBJ2-2	TRBD1	TRBV24-1
CASSAGLSWGGQSYEQYF	TGTGCCAGCAGCGCAGGGCTATCGTGGGGAGGACAATCCTACGAGCAGTACTTC	-	TRBJ2-7	-	TRBV9
CASSRGQVDTEAFF	TGCGCCAGCAGCCGGGGACAGGTGGACACTGAAGCTTTCTTT	-	TRBJ1-1	TRBD1	TRBV5-1
CASSSFLQGDMQFF	TGTGCCAGCAGCTCCTTCCTACAGGGGGACATGCAGTTCTTC	-	TRBJ2-1	TRBD1	TRBV14
CASSLDRASGNTIYF	TGTGCCAGCAGCTTGGACCGAGCCTCTGGAAACACCATATATTTT	-	TRBJ1-3	-	TRBV5-8